Here is one T cell receptor (beta chain) with its context. TCRdb itself ran the RACE reads through MiXCR, one entry per CDR3 protein. The profile covers around 200,000 distinct CDR3 sequences, with 25% to 30% appearing a single time and 2.9% taken by the ten largest. This CDR3 has 14 amino acids. The germline gives CDR1 LNHDA, CDR2 SQIVND (reference sequence). The germline V and J ends were trimmed by 1 base and 6 bases, with 12 bases remaining between them. Documented time point: pre-sensitization, week 0. Indicated treatment: therapeutic diphenylcyclopropenone sensitization with weekly scalp DPC. Alopecia patients, 18 to 70 years old and DPC-suitable, served as donors. These data are taken from a study of human T cells and chemical hapten exposure. Study overall: Patch testing was performed with 0.01% DPC on the upper back, with reading at 6 days. Chiefly women, the patients showed alopecia areata, totalis or universalis.

Specimen: whole blood, collected in connection with sensitization to the hapten diphenylcyclopropenone (DPC). This receptor was obtained from a woman aged 25-40 years with alopecia areata. Some clones in this sample may be carry-over from other donors' samples. The rearrangement links TRBV19 to TRBJ1-2; no clear D. CDR3 residues: CASSIGAGNHGYTF. CDR3 in DNA: TGTGCCAGTAGTATAGGTGCTGGGAACCATGGCTACACCTTC.